This T cell receptor (beta chain) was identified in a study of glioma-infiltrating T cells after dendritic cell vaccination. Study-wide points: TCR clonality showed no direct relationship with survival. Only a small number of patients had complete blood and tumor samples.

The PCR used 60 V beta and 13 J beta primers. Sequenced by immunoSEQ multiplex PCR; TCRdb stores in-frame clones only, minus some. Among 100,000 or so clones listed, approximately 80% were seen once. Losses at the gene ends were 4 bases for V and 0 bases for J; bases not matched to a gene: 9. The CDR3 runs 17 residues. Per the germline V gene, CDR1 is LNHDA and CDR2 is SQIVND (reference sequence). Time point specified: after dendritic cell vaccination, including at tumor progression/relapse. PBMC were collected before vaccination, two weeks after the third vaccination, and at progression. This clone came up a few times. The antigen remains undetermined.

The source was blood, collected after dendritic cell vaccination. The V and J genes are TRBV19 and TRBJ1-5, with 7 bases identical to TRBD1. This TCR derives from a human donor with glioblastoma. DNA of the CDR3: TGTGCCAGTAGTACCAATGGACAGGCCCATAGCAATCAGCCCCAGCATTTT. Residues: CASSTNGQAHSNQPQHF.